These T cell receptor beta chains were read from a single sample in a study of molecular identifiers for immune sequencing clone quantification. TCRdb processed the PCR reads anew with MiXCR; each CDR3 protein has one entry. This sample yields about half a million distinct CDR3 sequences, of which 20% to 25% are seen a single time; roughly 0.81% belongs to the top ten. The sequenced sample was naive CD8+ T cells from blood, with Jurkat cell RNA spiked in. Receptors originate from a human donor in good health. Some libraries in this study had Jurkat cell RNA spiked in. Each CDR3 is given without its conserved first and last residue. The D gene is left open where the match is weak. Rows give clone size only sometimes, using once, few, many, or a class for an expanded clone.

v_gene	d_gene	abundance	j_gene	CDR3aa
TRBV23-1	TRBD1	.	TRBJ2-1	ASSQSGGTGVGCEQF
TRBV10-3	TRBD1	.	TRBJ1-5	AISSDREFDQPQH
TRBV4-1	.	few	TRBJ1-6	ASSQGGGVHSPLH
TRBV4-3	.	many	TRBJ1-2	ASSQDKALPYGYT
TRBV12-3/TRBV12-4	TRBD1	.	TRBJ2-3	ASSSDRGGTDTQY
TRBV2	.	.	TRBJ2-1	ASQAVSYNEQF
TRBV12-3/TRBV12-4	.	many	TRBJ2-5	ASKIPGVGETQY
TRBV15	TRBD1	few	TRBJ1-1	ATSRRDRATEAF
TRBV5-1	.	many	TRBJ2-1	ASSLGRTNPLYNEQF
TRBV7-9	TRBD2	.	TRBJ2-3	ASTGLAGPDTQY
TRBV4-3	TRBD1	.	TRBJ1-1	ASSQDRGTAHTEAF
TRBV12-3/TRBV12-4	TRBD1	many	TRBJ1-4	ASGSPGQGNEKLF
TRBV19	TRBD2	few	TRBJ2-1	ASSSSGGVHEQF
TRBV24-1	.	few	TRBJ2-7	GVRAYEQY
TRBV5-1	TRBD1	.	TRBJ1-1	ASSFRQGLNTEAF
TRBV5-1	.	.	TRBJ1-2	ASSLAGAHYGYT
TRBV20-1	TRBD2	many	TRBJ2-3	SARTSGSTDTQY
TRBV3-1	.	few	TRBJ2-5	ASSQDRTRRGETQY
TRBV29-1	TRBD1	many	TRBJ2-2	SVYSGTVEPGELF
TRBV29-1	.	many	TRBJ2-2	SAAPSNTGELF
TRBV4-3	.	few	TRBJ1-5	ASSQDRWGDGQPQH
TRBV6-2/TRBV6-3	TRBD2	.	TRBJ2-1	ASSYWLAGASEQF
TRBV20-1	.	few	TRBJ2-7	SARTSLGLRVGEQY
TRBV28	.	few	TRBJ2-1	ASSFGPGANNEQF
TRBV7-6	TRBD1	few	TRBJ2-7	ASSLSPVVGTGGNEQY
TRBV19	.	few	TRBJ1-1	ASSMWGTEAF
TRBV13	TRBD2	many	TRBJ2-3	ASSPLAGAPDTQY
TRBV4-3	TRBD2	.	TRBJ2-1	ASSQDPSGITNEQF
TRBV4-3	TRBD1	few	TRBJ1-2	ASSQERGLAYGYT
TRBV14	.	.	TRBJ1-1	ASSQVPYTEAF
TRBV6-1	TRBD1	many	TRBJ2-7	ASSDNRGYEQY
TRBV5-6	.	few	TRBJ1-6	ASSLVRDLESPLH
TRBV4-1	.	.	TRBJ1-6	ASSQVQDSGAH
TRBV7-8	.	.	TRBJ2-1	ASSTRLYNEQF
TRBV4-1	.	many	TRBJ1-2	ASSYRASANYGYT
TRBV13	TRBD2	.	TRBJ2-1	ASSFRGLVGNEQF
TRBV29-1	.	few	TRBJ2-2	RDAGVRGGELF
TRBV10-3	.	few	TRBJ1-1	AISELRDQVRGEAF
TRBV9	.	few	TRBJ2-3	ASSVGSLAPDTQY
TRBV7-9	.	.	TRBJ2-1	ASSDHFNEQF
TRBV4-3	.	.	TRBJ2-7	ASSQGAGASYEQY
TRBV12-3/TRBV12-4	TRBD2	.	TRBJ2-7	ASRSGTSGTPYEQY
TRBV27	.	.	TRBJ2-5	ASRITGFQETQY
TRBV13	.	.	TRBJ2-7	ASSTDGYEQY
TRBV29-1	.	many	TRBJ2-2	SVEWTAGRTGELF
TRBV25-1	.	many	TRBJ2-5	ASSELGRQETQY
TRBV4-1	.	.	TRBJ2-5	ASSPGASTQETQY
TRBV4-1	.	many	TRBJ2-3	ASSQDHLSGQGRTDTQY
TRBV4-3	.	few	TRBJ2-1	ASSQAGVDEQF